The 7 T cell receptor beta chains reported below all come from one sample, sequenced in a study of Graves' ophthalmopathy and Graves' hyperthyroidism. Amplification targeted the TCR beta CDR3 regions, with RNA transcripts as the source material. The authors performed first-round RT-PCR with HTBI primers and then a second-round multiplex PCR. TCRdb passed the multiplex PCR reads through MiXCR, listing each CDR3 protein once. The sample holds around 1.1 million distinct CDR3 sequences, 35% to 45% seen once. The sample was peripheral blood or thyroid tissue (not recorded which). The receptors stem from an adult man with Graves' hyperthyroidism.

This clonotype appeared many times. This chain links TRBV7-6 with TRBJ2-7; D gene unclear. CDR1 and CDR2 (germline): SGHVS, FNYEAQ. V lost 1 base to trimming and J lost 3 bases, with 7 bases between them. This CDR3 has 13 amino acids. CDR3 protein: CASSLVDVYEQYF. DNA of the CDR3: TGTGCCAGCAGCTTAGTGGACGTCTACGAGCAGTACTTC.

This clonotype has more than one count but fewer than ten. J is TRBJ2-5 and V is TRBV18; TRBD2 might be the D (5 bases). Trimming removed 5 bases at V and 3 bases at J, with 10 bases between. The length of the CDR3 is 13 residues. In germline, CDR1 is KGHSH, CDR2 LQKENI. CDR3: CASSDGEKETQYF. As DNA, the CDR3 is TGTGCCAGCTCAGACGGGGAGAAAGAGACCCAGTACTTC.

Many counts were recorded for this clonotype. The genes are TRBV15 and TRBJ1-2, with 9 bases lining up with TRBD1. Germline CDR1 reads LNHNV; CDR2 reads YYDKDF (reference sequence). The CDR3 length is 14 residues. The V gene end was trimmed by 4 bases and the J gene end by 7 bases; junction bases not matched to a gene: 7. The DNA for the CDR3 is TGTGCCACCAGCACAGGGACAGGGCGCTTTGGCTACACCTTC. Amino acids: CATSTGTGRFGYTF.

This clonotype was seen repeatedly, ten times or more. The genes are TRBV2 and TRBJ2-2, with D possibly being TRBD1 (5 bases). V was trimmed by 6 bases and J by 1 base, leaving 9 bases between them. Germline CDR1 is SNHLY and CDR2 is FYNNEI. The CDR3 length is 14 residues. Here the CDR3 DNA reads TGTGCCAGCAGGCAAACAGGGAACACCGGGGAGCTGTTTTTT. Translated, it gives CASRQTGNTGELFF.

At least ten counts were recorded for this clonotype. The chain is built from TRBV10-3 and TRBJ1-4, with D possibly being TRBD1 (5 bases). Deletions cut 6 bases from V and 3 bases from J, with 8 bases between. The CDR3 runs 13 residues. Germline V gene data show CDR1 as ENHRY and CDR2 as SYGVKD. The CDR3 nucleotides are TGTGCCATCAGCGGACAACCTAATGAAAAACTGTTTTTT. Its protein is CAISGQPNEKLFF.

V is TRBV7-9 and J is TRBJ2-5; TRBD2 matches 8 bases. The V gene end was trimmed by 7 bases and the J gene end by 1 base; junction bases not matched to a gene: 11. This CDR3 has 16 amino acids. CDR1 and CDR2 from the germline V gene are SEHNR and FQNEAQ (reference sequence). The CDR3 DNA follows: TGTGCCAGCACCTCACTAGCCGCGGGGGGCCAAGAGACCCAGTACTTC. It yields the protein CASTSLAAGGQETQYF.

This rearrangement joins TRBV4-3 to TRBJ2-5; tentatively, D is TRBD1 or TRBD2 (5 bases each). This CDR3 comprises 14 residues. Germline V gene sequence: CDR1 LGHNA, CDR2 YSLEER. The V gene lost 4 bases and the J gene lost 5 bases, with 14 bases spanning the gap. As DNA, the CDR3 is TGCGCCAGCAGCCGAAGCAGGGCGGGTGAGACCCAGTACTTC. This translates into CASSRSRAGETQYF.